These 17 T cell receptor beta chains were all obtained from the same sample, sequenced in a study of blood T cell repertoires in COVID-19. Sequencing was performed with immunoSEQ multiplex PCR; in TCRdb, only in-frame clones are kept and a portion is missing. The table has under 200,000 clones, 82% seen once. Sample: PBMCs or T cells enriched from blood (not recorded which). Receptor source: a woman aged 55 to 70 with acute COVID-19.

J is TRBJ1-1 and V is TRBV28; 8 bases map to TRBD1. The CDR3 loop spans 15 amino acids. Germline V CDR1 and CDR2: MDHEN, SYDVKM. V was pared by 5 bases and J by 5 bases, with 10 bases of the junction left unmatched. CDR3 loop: CASSTSPQGGTEAFF. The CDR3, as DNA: TGTGCCAGCAGTACGTCCCCACAGGGGGGTACTGAAGCTTTCTTT.

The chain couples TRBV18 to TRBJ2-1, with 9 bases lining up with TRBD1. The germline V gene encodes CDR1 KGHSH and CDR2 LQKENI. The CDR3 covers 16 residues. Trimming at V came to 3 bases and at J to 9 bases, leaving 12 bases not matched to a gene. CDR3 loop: CASSPLLQGARGEQFF. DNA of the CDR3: TGTGCCAGCTCACCCCTTCTACAGGGGGCTCGTGGTGAGCAGTTCTTC.

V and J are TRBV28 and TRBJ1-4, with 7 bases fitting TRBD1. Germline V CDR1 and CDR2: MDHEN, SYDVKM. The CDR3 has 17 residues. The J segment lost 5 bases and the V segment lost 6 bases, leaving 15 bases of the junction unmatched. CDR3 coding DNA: TGTGCCAGCAGGACCCCGGGACAGCATATAGAAAATGAAAAACTGTTTTTT. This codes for CASRTPGQHIENEKLFF.

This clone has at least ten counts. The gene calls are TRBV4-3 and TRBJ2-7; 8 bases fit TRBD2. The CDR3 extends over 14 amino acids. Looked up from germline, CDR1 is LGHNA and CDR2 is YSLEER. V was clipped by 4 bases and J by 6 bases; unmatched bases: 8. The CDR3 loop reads CASSRLGGRFEQYF. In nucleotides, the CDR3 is TGCGCCAGCAGCCGTCTTGGCGGGAGGTTCGAGCAGTACTTC.

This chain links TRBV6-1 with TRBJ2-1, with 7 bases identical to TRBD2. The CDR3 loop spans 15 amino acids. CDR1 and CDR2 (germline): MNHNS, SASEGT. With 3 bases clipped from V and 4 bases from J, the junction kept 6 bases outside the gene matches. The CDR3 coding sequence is TGTGCCAGCAGTGATAAGCGGGACCGATACAATGAGCAGTTCTTC. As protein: CASSDKRDRYNEQFF.

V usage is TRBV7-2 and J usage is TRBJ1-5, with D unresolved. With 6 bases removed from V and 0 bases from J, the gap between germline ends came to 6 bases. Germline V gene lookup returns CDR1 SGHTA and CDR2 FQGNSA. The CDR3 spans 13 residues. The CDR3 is CASSPNSNQPQHF. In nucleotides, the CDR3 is TGTGCCAGCAGTCCCAATAGCAATCAGCCCCAGCATTTT.

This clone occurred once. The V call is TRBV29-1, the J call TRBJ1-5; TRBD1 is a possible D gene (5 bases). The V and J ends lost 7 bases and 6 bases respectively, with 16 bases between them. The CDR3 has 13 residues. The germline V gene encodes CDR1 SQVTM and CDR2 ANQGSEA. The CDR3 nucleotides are TGCAGCGCTACGGGGGGGGGTCGTCAGCCCCAGCATTTT. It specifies CSATGGGRQPQHF.

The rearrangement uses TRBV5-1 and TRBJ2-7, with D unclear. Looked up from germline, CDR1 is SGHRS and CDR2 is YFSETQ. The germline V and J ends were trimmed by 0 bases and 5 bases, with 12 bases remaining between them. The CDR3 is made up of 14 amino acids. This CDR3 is CASSLGSSRDEQYF. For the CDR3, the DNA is TGCGCCAGCAGCTTGGGATCCTCCCGGGACGAGCAGTACTTC.

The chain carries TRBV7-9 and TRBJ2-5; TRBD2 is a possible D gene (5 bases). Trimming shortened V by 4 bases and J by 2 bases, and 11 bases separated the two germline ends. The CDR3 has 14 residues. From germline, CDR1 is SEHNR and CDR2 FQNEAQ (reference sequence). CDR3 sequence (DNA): TGTGCCAGCAGCTGGGGTGAGGGTCAAGAGACCCAGTACTTC. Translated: CASSWGEGQETQYF.

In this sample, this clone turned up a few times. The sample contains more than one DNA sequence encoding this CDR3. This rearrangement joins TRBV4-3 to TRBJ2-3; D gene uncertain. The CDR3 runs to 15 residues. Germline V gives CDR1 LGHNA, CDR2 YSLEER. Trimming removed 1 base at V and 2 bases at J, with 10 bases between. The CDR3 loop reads CASSQGSRLTDTQYF. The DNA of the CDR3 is TGCGCCAGCAGCCAAGGGTCGCGCCTCACAGATACGCAGTATTTT.

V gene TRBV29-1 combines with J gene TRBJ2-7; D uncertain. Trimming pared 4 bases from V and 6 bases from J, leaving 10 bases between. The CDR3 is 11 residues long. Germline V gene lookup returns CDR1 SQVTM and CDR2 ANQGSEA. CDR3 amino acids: CSVGAAGEQYF. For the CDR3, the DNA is TGCAGCGTTGGGGCAGCTGGCGAGCAGTACTTC.

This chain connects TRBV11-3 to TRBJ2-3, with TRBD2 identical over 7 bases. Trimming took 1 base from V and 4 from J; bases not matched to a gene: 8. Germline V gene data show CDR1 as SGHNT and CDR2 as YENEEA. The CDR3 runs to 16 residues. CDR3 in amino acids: CASSLGAVAGSDTQYF. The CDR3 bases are TGTGCCAGCAGCTTAGGGGCGGTAGCGGGCTCAGATACGCAGTATTTT.

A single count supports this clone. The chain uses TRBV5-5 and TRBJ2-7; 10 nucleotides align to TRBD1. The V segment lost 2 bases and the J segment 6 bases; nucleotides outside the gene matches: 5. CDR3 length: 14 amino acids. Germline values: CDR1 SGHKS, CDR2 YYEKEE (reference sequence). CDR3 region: CASSFDRGRFEQYF. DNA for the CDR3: TGTGCCAGCAGCTTCGACAGGGGGCGCTTCGAGCAGTACTTC.

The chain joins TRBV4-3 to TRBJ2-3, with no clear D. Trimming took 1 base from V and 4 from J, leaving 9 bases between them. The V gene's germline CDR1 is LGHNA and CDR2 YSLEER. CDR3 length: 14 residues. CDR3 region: CASSQGLVADTQYF. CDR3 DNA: TGCGCCAGCAGCCAAGGGTTGGTAGCAGATACGCAGTATTTT.

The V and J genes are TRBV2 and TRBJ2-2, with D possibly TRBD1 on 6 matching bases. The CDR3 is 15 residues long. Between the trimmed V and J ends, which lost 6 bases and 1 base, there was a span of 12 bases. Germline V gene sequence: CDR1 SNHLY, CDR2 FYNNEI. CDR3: CASRGVQGNTGELFF. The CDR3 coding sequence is TGTGCCAGCAGGGGGGTACAGGGGAACACCGGGGAGCTGTTTTTT.

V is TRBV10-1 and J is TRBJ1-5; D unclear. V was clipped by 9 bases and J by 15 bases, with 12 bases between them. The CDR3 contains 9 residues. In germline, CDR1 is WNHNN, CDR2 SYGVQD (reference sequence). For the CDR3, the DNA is TGCGCCAGACTAACCCCCAGGCATTTT. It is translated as CARLTPRHF.

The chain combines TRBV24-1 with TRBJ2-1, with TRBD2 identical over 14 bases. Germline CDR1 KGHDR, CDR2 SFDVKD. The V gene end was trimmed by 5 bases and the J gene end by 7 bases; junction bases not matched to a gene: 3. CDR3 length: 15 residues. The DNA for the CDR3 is TGTGCCACCAGTGGTTGGACTAGCGGGGGGAATGAGCAGTTCTTC. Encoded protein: CATSGWTSGGNEQFF.